Each of the 29 T cell receptor beta chains below was sequenced from the same sample in a study of control samples from healthy donors and cancer patients. Only in-frame clones appear in the TCRdb table, and some are missing; sequencing was by immunoSEQ multiplex PCR. The sample lists fewer than 60,000 clones, 85% to 95% occurring once. The material sequenced was blood. These receptors all come from a man aged 25-40 years in good health.

The DNA for the CDR3 is TGTGCCAGCAGTCAGACAGGGCTGGGTGAGCAGTTCTTC. Translated: CASSQTGLGEQFF. The gene calls are TRBV6-4 and TRBJ2-1; 7 nucleotides agree with TRBD1. V lost 5 bases to trimming and J lost 9 bases; unmatched junction nucleotides: 7. The CDR3 sequence is 13 residues long. Germline V gives CDR1 MRHNA, CDR2 SNTAGT.

J is TRBJ1-2 and V is TRBV6-1, with D maybe TRBD1 (5 bases). The CDR3 runs 16 residues. Trimming stripped 4 bases from V and 4 bases from J, with 19 bases between. The germline V gene encodes CDR1 MNHNS and CDR2 SASEGT. CDR3 residues: CASSAPGEGIRYGYTF. The CDR3 DNA follows: TGTGCCAGCAGTGCCCCCGGGGAGGGGATTCGCTATGGCTACACCTTC.

The chain couples TRBV19 to TRBJ2-1, with D possibly TRBD2 on 6 matching bases. Germline CDR1 and CDR2: LNHDA and SQIVND (reference sequence). V was trimmed by 9 bases and J by 4 bases, leaving 16 bases between them. This CDR3 region has 14 residues. The CDR3 sequence: CASSLGEVYNEQFF. CDR3 sequence (DNA): TGTGCCAGCTCCCTGGGGGAGGTTTACAATGAGCAGTTCTTC.

V gene TRBV5-6 combines with J gene TRBJ2-1, with D possibly being TRBD2 (6 bases). V lost 4 bases to trimming and J lost 8 bases, with 10 bases between them. Germline CDR1 and CDR2: SGHDT and YYEEEE. This CDR3 has 12 amino acids. CDR3 region: CASSPRDYEQFF. DNA of the CDR3: TGTGCCAGCAGCCCCAGGGACTATGAGCAGTTCTTC.

DNA of the CDR3: TGCGCCAGCTCTCCGGGACAGTCCACAGATACGCAGTATTTT. Translated: CASSPGQSTDTQYF. V gene TRBV5-1 combines with J gene TRBJ2-3; TRBD1 aligns across 7 bases. With V trimmed by 7 bases and J by 2 bases, 7 bases remained unmatched. CDR3 length equals 14 residues. From germline, CDR1 is SGHRS and CDR2 YFSETQ.

The rearrangement links TRBV7-2 to TRBJ1-5; TRBD1 might be the D (6 bases). The germline CDR1 and CDR2 sequences are SGHTA and FQGNSA. The ends were cut back, 6 bases at V and 2 bases at J, with 11 bases in the middle. The CDR3 spans 14 residues. DNA for the CDR3: TGTGCCAGCAGTAAGGGGGTTCGCAATCAGCCCCAGCATTTT. Its translation is CASSKGVRNQPQHF.

In its sample, this clone was seen once. The chain combines TRBV2 with TRBJ2-2; weak D call: TRBD1 (6 bases). Germline CDR1 reads SNHLY; CDR2 reads FYNNEI. The CDR3 totals 15 residues. The germline V and J ends were trimmed by 0 bases and 8 bases, with 13 bases remaining between them. CDR3 amino acids: CASSEALQGSGELFF. As DNA, the CDR3 is TGTGCCAGCAGTGAAGCGCTACAGGGTAGTGGGGAGCTGTTTTTT.

This chain uses TRBV10-3 with TRBJ1-2, with D perhaps TRBD1 (5 bases). The CDR3 contains 15 residues. Germline-derived CDR1 and CDR2 are ENHRY and SYGVKD. Trimming left V 0 bases short and J 2 bases short, with 10 bases between. CDR3 DNA sequence: TGTGCCATCAGTGAGTCAGGCAGGGTGAACTATGGCTACACCTTC. This codes for CAISESGRVNYGYTF.

V gene TRBV3-1 (or the pseudogene TRBV3-2) combines with J gene TRBJ2-7; maybe TRBD2 (6 bases). The CDR3 runs 14 residues. Germline-derived CDR1 and CDR2 are LGHDT and YNNKEL (reference sequence). V lost 2 bases and J 6 bases, leaving 14 bases between the germline ends. The CDR3 DNA reads TGTGCCAGCAGCCAATCCCGACTAGACGGCGAGCAGTACTTC. Translated: CASSQSRLDGEQYF.

The V call is TRBV7-2, the J call TRBJ2-3; no clear D. Trimming removed 1 base from V and 5 bases from J, with 7 bases in between. Per the germline V gene, CDR1 is SGHTA and CDR2 is FQGNSA. CDR3 length equals 13 residues. CDR3 in amino acids: CASSLGVGDTQYF. CDR3 bases: TGTGCCAGCAGCTTAGGGGTCGGAGATACGCAGTATTTT. Full variable domain (outside the CDR3, taken from reference TRBV7-2 and TRBJ2-3): GAGVSQSPSNKVTEKGKDVELRCDPISGHTALYWYRQSLGQGLEFLIYFQGNSAPDKSGLPSDRFSAERTGGSVSTLTIQRTQQEDSAVYLCASSLGVGDTQYFGPGTRLTVL.

This rearrangement joins TRBV6-6 to TRBJ1-2; the match to TRBD1 covers 11 bases. CDR1 MNHNY and CDR2 SVGAGI come from the germline V gene (reference sequence). Unmatched junction bases numbered 6, after V lost 6 bases and J lost 6 bases. The CDR3 length is 14 residues. CDR3 nucleotides: TGTGCCAGCAGCCCAGGGACAGGGGGTCATGGCTACACCTTC. Translating it yields CASSPGTGGHGYTF.

The chain combines TRBV2 with TRBJ2-6; no reliable D call. Germline values: CDR1 SNHLY, CDR2 FYNNEI. V was cut by 3 bases and J by 0 bases, with 9 bases left in between. CDR3 size: 16 residues. The CDR3 DNA sequence: TGTGCCAGCAGTGACCGACGGCTCTCTGGGGCCAACGTCCTGACTTTC. Translating it yields CASSDRRLSGANVLTF.

This clone turned up a few times. The genes are TRBV28 and TRBJ2-1, with 7 positions matching TRBD2. Trimming removed 4 bases from V and 5 bases from J; junction bases left unmatched: 11. The CDR3 has 16 amino acids. Germline assignment: CDR1 MDHEN and CDR2 SYDVKM. CDR3 nucleotides: TGTGCCAGCAGTTCCGCGACCGGGACTACAGACAATGAGCAGTTCTTC. The encoded protein is CASSSATGTTDNEQFF.

The V and J genes are TRBV4-1 and TRBJ1-1; D not certain. Trimming left V 1 base short and J 3 bases short, with 15 bases between. CDR1 and CDR2 from the germline V gene are MGHRA and YSYEKL. The CDR3 contains 16 residues. CDR3: CASSQGRMGFDTEAFF. In nucleotides, the CDR3 is TGCGCCAGCAGCCAAGGGCGTATGGGGTTCGACACTGAAGCTTTCTTT.

J is TRBJ2-3 and V is TRBV12-3 or TRBV12-4; no clear D gene. Trimming removed 6 bases at V and 0 bases at J, with 4 bases between. The CDR3 runs 12 residues. The CDR3 coding sequence is TGTGCCAGCAGGGGGAGCACAGATACGCAGTATTTT. It is translated as CASRGSTDTQYF.

The V and J genes are TRBV3-1 (or the pseudogene TRBV3-2) and TRBJ2-7; TRBD2 is a possible D gene (6 bases). Between the trimmed V and J ends, which lost 10 bases and 4 bases, there was a span of 14 bases. Germline CDR1 reads LGHDT; CDR2 reads YNNKEL (reference sequence). This CDR3 has 12 residues. The CDR3 spells CATGGRAYEQYF. CDR3 nucleotide sequence: TGTGCCACCGGGGGACGCGCTTACGAGCAGTACTTC.

The sample holds a few counts of this clone. The V and J genes are TRBV10-3 and TRBJ2-1; TRBD2 matches at 13 bases. This CDR3 comprises 19 residues. In germline, CDR1 is ENHRY, CDR2 SYGVKD. Trimming took 7 bases from V and 9 from J; bases not matched to a gene: 21. The DNA for the CDR3 is TGTGCCATCAAGGGGGCACTAGCGGGAGGGCCAGACTCCTTCAGTGAGCAGTTCTTC. Residues: CAIKGALAGGPDSFSEQFF.

The chain combines TRBV15 with TRBJ1-1, with D possibly being TRBD1 (5 bases). V lost 0 bases, J lost 5 bases, and 13 bases lay in between. CDR3 size: 15 residues. Per the germline V gene, CDR1 is LNHNV and CDR2 is YYDKDF (reference sequence). CDR3 bases: TGTGCCACCAGCAGAGATGGAGGGGCTGGGACTGAAGCTTTCTTT. Protein: CATSRDGGAGTEAFF.

This clone showed up just once. CDR3 DNA: TGTGCCTGGAGCCCGACTAGCGGGAAACAAGAGACCCAGTACTTC. This sequence encodes CAWSPTSGKQETQYF. The chain is built from TRBV30 and TRBJ2-5; the match to TRBD2 covers 11 bases. J lost 2 bases, V lost 3 bases, and 5 bases had no gene match. The CDR3 runs to 15 residues. Germline V gene lookup returns CDR1 GTSNPN and CDR2 SVGIG (reference sequence).

The chain carries TRBV2 and TRBJ2-7; 9 bases agree with TRBD2. Germline-derived CDR1 and CDR2 are SNHLY and FYNNEI. The CDR3 consists of 13 residues. V shed 11 bases, J shed 4 bases, and the junction held 9 bases outside the gene matches. The CDR3 protein is CASRLAVTYEQYF. The CDR3 region has the DNA TGTGCCTCCAGACTAGCGGTTACTTACGAGCAGTACTTC.

The chain combines TRBV5-6 with TRBJ1-2; 9 positions agree with TRBD1. The junction had 3 bases not matched to a gene; V was cut back by 2 bases and J by 7 bases. The CDR3 is 13 residues long. Germline V CDR1 and CDR2: SGHDT, YYEEEE. Here the CDR3 reads CASSLVGQGGYTF. For the CDR3, the DNA is TGTGCCAGCAGCTTAGTGGGACAGGGTGGCTACACCTTC.

The chain couples TRBV12-3 or TRBV12-4 to TRBJ1-2; D unclear. The CDR3 sequence is 13 residues long. Trimming took 1 base from V and 5 from J, leaving 8 bases between them. The DNA of the CDR3 is TGTGCCAGCAGTTTAGGGCAGGTTTATGGCTACACCTTC. It specifies CASSLGQVYGYTF.

The chain couples TRBV5-1 to TRBJ1-1; no clear D gene. CDR1 SGHRS and CDR2 YFSETQ come from the germline V gene. This CDR3 spans 13 amino acids. V was cut by 4 bases and J by 8 bases, with 15 bases left in between. The CDR3, as DNA: TGCGCCAGCAGCCAAACAACGGGTGGCGAAGCTTTCTTT. Its translation: CASSQTTGGEAFF.

The rearrangement links TRBV6-4 to TRBJ1-4; 7 bases align to TRBD1. CDR3 length: 15 residues. V gave up 4 bases and J gave up 7 bases; unmatched junction bases: 9. Germline CDR1 and CDR2: MRHNA and SNTAGT. CDR3 in amino acids: CASSAGQEAVEKLFF. In nucleotides, the CDR3 is TGTGCCAGCAGTGCCGGACAGGAGGCGGTTGAAAAACTGTTTTTT.

The chain is built from TRBV3-1 (or the pseudogene TRBV3-2) and TRBJ2-4; TRBD2 matches at 12 bases. CDR1 is LGHDT and CDR2 is YNNKEL in the germline V gene (reference sequence). The length of the CDR3 is 18 residues. V lost 4 bases and J lost 2; bases outside the gene matches: 9. The CDR3 nucleotides read TGTGCCAGCAGCCGAGAGACTAGCGGGAGATTGACCAAAAACATTCAGTACTTC. Translation: CASSRETSGRLTKNIQYF.

This clone was counted only a few times. This same CDR3 is encoded by further DNA sequences in the sample. The genes are TRBV15 and TRBJ2-7; perhaps TRBD2 as D (5 bases). The V end was cut by 0 bases, the J end by 1 base, with 7 bases between. This CDR3 comprises 14 residues. In germline, CDR1 is LNHNV, CDR2 YYDKDF (reference sequence). CDR3 sequence (DNA): TGTGCCACCAGCAGAGAGAGGGTTTCCTACGAGCAGTACTTC. This codes for CATSRERVSYEQYF.

This rearrangement joins TRBV24-1 to TRBJ2-1; the match to TRBD2 covers 13 bases. Losses at the gene ends were 6 bases for V and 4 bases for J; bases not matched to a gene: 2. The CDR3 runs to 15 residues. Germline V gene lookup returns CDR1 KGHDR and CDR2 SFDVKD. CDR3 amino acids: CATSRTSGSYNEQFF. The CDR3 DNA sequence: TGTGCCACCAGTCGGACTAGCGGGAGTTACAATGAGCAGTTCTTC.

The V gene is TRBV11-2, the J gene TRBJ2-3, with a tentative D call TRBD2 (5 bases). Germline assignment: CDR1 SGHAT and CDR2 FQNNGV. V shed 0 bases and J shed 6 bases, with 13 bases lying between them. The CDR3 runs to 15 residues. The CDR3 loop is CASSLDFRDADTQYF. CDR3 nucleotide sequence: TGTGCCAGCAGCTTAGATTTCCGGGATGCTGATACGCAGTATTTT.

This clone was observed a handful of times. The chain is built from TRBV27 and TRBJ2-7, with TRBD1 as a possible D gene (5 bases). CDR3 length: 14 amino acids. V was pared by 2 bases and J by 2 bases, with 10 bases between. Per germline, CDR1 MNHEY and CDR2 SMNVEV (reference sequence). CDR3 in DNA: TGTGCCAGCAGTTTAAGGGGAAGGGCCTACGAGCAGTACTTC. As protein: CASSLRGRAYEQYF.